Following are 28 T cell receptor beta chains from one sample sequenced in a study of blood T cell repertoires in COVID-19. Here immunoSEQ multiplex PCR was the method, and the copy in TCRdb shows in-frame clones only, minus some. The table records 200,000 or so clones, roughly 79% of them present only once. Sequencing used peripheral blood. These TCRs come from a woman of 80 years or more with COVID-19, enrolled during active disease.

The sample holds one count of this clone. This chain uses TRBV27 with TRBJ1-2; D perhaps matches TRBD1 (5 bases). V dropped 2 bases and J dropped 3 bases, with 10 bases sitting between them. The germline CDR1 and CDR2 sequences are MNHEY and SMNVEV (reference sequence). The CDR3 runs to 14 residues. The CDR3 loop reads CASSLTGGYYGYTF. CDR3 in DNA: TGTGCCAGCAGTTTAACGGGGGGTTACTATGGCTACACCTTC.

The chain is built from TRBV2 and TRBJ1-3; possibly TRBD1 for D (5 bases). CDR3 size: 13 residues. V was pared by 6 bases and J by 4 bases, with 10 bases between. Germline V gene lookup returns CDR1 SNHLY and CDR2 FYNNEI. CDR3 DNA: TGTGCCAGCAGGAGGGACTCAGGAAACACCATATATTTT. It is translated as CASRRDSGNTIYF.

The genes are TRBV27 and TRBJ2-7, with D unclear. This CDR3 region has 14 residues. Deletions cut 2 bases from V and 7 bases from J, with 15 bases between. Germline values: CDR1 MNHEY, CDR2 SMNVEV (reference sequence). DNA for the CDR3: TGTGCCAGCAGTTTAGGTTTCGCAGGATCTGAGCAGTACTTC. Amino acids: CASSLGFAGSEQYF.

This clone was detected ten times or more. The CDR3 region is CATSDLETGDEQYF. The CDR3 DNA reads as TGTGCCACCAGTGATTTGGAGACAGGGGACGAGCAGTACTTC. J is TRBJ2-7 and V is TRBV24-1, with 8 bases identical to TRBD1. The CDR3 spans 14 residues. Germline loops: CDR1 KGHDR, CDR2 SFDVKD. V lost 0 bases to trimming and J lost 5 bases; unmatched junction nucleotides: 2.

The table lists this clone with many counts. The rearrangement uses TRBV20-1 and TRBJ1-5; tentative D call: TRBD1 (6 bases). Germline lookup yields CDR1 DFQATT and CDR2 SNEGSKA (reference sequence). The germline V and J ends were trimmed by 3 bases and 7 bases, with 10 bases remaining between them. The CDR3 has 12 amino acids. The CDR3 protein is CSASRRGQPQHF. As DNA, the CDR3 is TGCAGTGCTAGTCGAAGGGGGCAGCCCCAGCATTTT.

The gene calls are TRBV5-6 and TRBJ2-7; 9 positions agree with TRBD1. The germline V gene encodes CDR1 SGHDT and CDR2 YYEEEE. This CDR3 is built from 15 residues. Trimming removed 5 bases from V and 3 bases from J; junction bases left unmatched: 9. CDR3 DNA: TGTGCCAGCAGTTGGGCTCCGGGACAGGGCTACGAGCAGTACTTC. The encoded protein is CASSWAPGQGYEQYF.

DNA for the CDR3: TGTGCCAGCAGCCCCGGGGGGGGCCCTGGAAACACCATATATTTT. This codes for CASSPGGGPGNTIYF. The chain is built from TRBV7-6 and TRBJ1-3, with D tentatively TRBD1 (6 bases). The germline V gene has CDR1 SGHVS and CDR2 FNYEAQ. This CDR3 comprises 15 residues. Between the trimmed V and J ends, which lost 5 bases and 2 bases, there was a span of 13 bases.

The chain links TRBV2 to TRBJ2-2, with a tentative D call TRBD2 (6 bases). The CDR3 length is 14 residues. The V gene's germline CDR1 is SNHLY and CDR2 FYNNEI. With 3 bases removed from V and 5 bases from J, the gap between germline ends came to 10 bases. Here the CDR3 DNA reads TGTGCCAGCAGTGATTTCGGAGGGACCGGGGAGCTGTTTTTT. Translating it yields CASSDFGGTGELFF.

V is TRBV5-1 and J is TRBJ1-1, with unresolved D. Per germline, CDR1 SGHRS and CDR2 YFSETQ. Trimming removed 0 bases from V and 3 bases from J, with 6 bases in between. CDR3 length equals 13 residues. The CDR3 nucleotides read TGCGCCAGCAGCTTGGGGCAGTACACTGAAGCTTTCTTT. Amino acid sequence: CASSLGQYTEAFF.

The chain has TRBV24-1 and TRBJ2-7; 15 bases fit TRBD2. J gave up 2 bases and V 4 bases, and 11 bases lay outside the gene matches. CDR3 length equals 19 residues. Germline values: CDR1 KGHDR, CDR2 SFDVKD. The CDR3 DNA is TGTGCCACCAGTGACCCCGGACTAGCGGGGGGGCGCCTGACCTACGAGCAGTACTTC. Its translation is CATSDPGLAGGRLTYEQYF.

This sequence joins TRBV13 and TRBJ2-1; 9 bases line up with TRBD1. The CDR3 has 15 amino acids. Germline V gene lookup returns CDR1 PRHDT and CDR2 FYEKMQ (reference sequence). Trimming cost V 6 bases and J 8 bases; bases outside gene matches: 11. The CDR3 region is CASSFPGQGLHEQFF. The CDR3 DNA reads as TGTGCCAGCAGTTTCCCGGGACAGGGTTTACATGAGCAGTTCTTC.

The CDR3 loop is CASSLFPGNTGELFF. DNA for the CDR3: TGTGCCAGCAGTTTATTCCCAGGGAACACCGGGGAGCTGTTTTTT. The chain links TRBV28 to TRBJ2-2; D not resolved. The CDR3 contains 15 residues. Germline CDR1 and CDR2: MDHEN and SYDVKM. V was shortened by 1 base and J by 1 base, with 7 bases between the two germline ends.

The genes are TRBV5-1 and TRBJ2-1; TRBD2 agrees at 11 bases. The CDR3 spans 17 residues. J was trimmed by 2 bases and V by 0 bases; bases with no gene match: 4. In germline, CDR1 is SGHRS, CDR2 YFSETQ. CDR3 loop: CASSLGPGLAAYNEQFF. CDR3 in DNA: TGCGCCAGCAGCTTGGGACCGGGACTAGCGGCCTACAATGAGCAGTTCTTC. Complete variable domain (other parts from reference TRBV5-1 and TRBJ2-1): KAGVTQTPRYLIKTRGQQVTLSCSPISGHRSVSWYQQTPGQGLQFLFEYFSETQRNKGNFPGRFSGRQFSNSRSEMNVSTLELGDSALYLCASSLGPGLAAYNEQFFGPGTRLTVL.

V is TRBV7-9 and J is TRBJ2-1, with TRBD2 identical over 8 bases. This CDR3 has 17 amino acids. The V gene's germline CDR1 is SEHNR and CDR2 FQNEAQ (reference sequence). V lost 4 bases, J lost 0 bases, and 8 bases stayed unmatched. The CDR3 nucleotides are TGTGCCAGCAGCTCCGGACTAGCAGATTCCTCCTACAATGAGCAGTTCTTC. Its translation: CASSSGLADSSYNEQFF.

This chain uses TRBV13 with TRBJ2-7; 9 bases match TRBD1. CDR1 PRHDT and CDR2 FYEKMQ come from the germline V gene (reference sequence). V shed 3 bases, J shed 2 bases, and the junction held 2 bases outside the gene matches. The CDR3 is 14 residues long. The CDR3 protein is CASSFRDRAYEQYF. The CDR3 DNA sequence: TGTGCCAGCAGCTTCCGGGACAGGGCCTACGAGCAGTACTTC.

This chain connects TRBV24-1 to TRBJ2-1; 8 bases are a match to TRBD2. Germline V gene data show CDR1 as KGHDR and CDR2 as SFDVKD. The CDR3 sequence is 16 residues long. V was pared by 3 bases and J by 9 bases, with 12 bases of the junction left unmatched. This CDR3 reads CATSDPTLVGGGEQFF. The CDR3 region has the DNA TGTGCCACCAGTGATCCTACACTGGTCGGGGGGGGTGAGCAGTTCTTC.

In its sample, this clone was seen once. J is TRBJ2-1 and V is TRBV5-1; D gene uncertain. Trimming stripped 0 bases from V and 9 bases from J, with 7 bases between. Germline V lookup: CDR1 SGHRS, CDR2 YFSETQ. The CDR3 is 12 amino acids. The CDR3: CASSLGRIEQFF. The CDR3 DNA reads TGCGCCAGCAGCTTGGGGCGGATTGAGCAGTTCTTC.

The V call is TRBV3-1 (or the pseudogene TRBV3-2), the J call TRBJ2-1; 12 bases are shared with TRBD2. Looked up from germline, CDR1 is LGHDT and CDR2 is YNNKEL (reference sequence). The CDR3 consists of 15 residues. V lost 4 bases and J lost 9; bases outside the gene matches: 7. The CDR3 loop is CASSPWTSGKVEQFF. The CDR3 DNA reads as TGTGCCAGCAGCCCGTGGACTAGCGGGAAAGTTGAGCAGTTCTTC.

The DNA for the CDR3 is TGTGCCAGCAGTTTTCCGGGACAGGGGCCAGGGTCACCCCTCCACTTT. Encoded protein: CASSFPGQGPGSPLHF. This chain joins TRBV7-2 and TRBJ1-6, with 10 bases identical to TRBD1. CDR1 is SGHTA, CDR2 FQGNSA, per germline. With V trimmed by 6 bases and J by 10 bases, 12 bases remained unmatched. The CDR3 runs to 16 residues.

This sequence joins TRBV9 and TRBJ1-1, with D possibly being TRBD1 (5 bases). This CDR3 contains 14 residues. Between the trimmed V and J ends, which lost 4 bases and 1 base, there was a span of 11 bases. Germline loops: CDR1 SGDLS, CDR2 YYNGEE. In nucleotides, the CDR3 is TGTGCCAGCAGCACCACGGGGGGGAACACTGAAGCTTTCTTT. It encodes CASSTTGGNTEAFF.

J is TRBJ2-1 and V is TRBV6-5, with a tentative D call TRBD2 (5 bases). The CDR3 sequence is 14 residues long. V lost 4 bases and J lost 6, with 13 bases in between. Germline CDR1 MNHEY, CDR2 SVGAGI. CDR3 amino acids: CASSLASWGNEQFF. DNA of the CDR3: TGTGCCAGCAGTTTAGCGAGTTGGGGCAATGAGCAGTTCTTC.

The DNA for the CDR3 is TGTGCCAGCAGTGATCCCAGGGCCCCAACTAATGAAAAACTGTTTTTT. It translates to CASSDPRAPTNEKLFF. V gene TRBV2 combines with J gene TRBJ1-4; weak D call: TRBD1 (5 bases). V was clipped by 3 bases and J by 0 bases, with 11 bases between them. This CDR3 contains 16 residues. The germline gives CDR1 SNHLY, CDR2 FYNNEI.

The V and J genes are TRBV4-1 and TRBJ1-2; 12 bases align to TRBD1. This CDR3 has 18 amino acids. The germline CDR1 and CDR2 sequences are MGHRA and YSYEKL. V was pared by 0 bases and J by 4 bases, with 9 bases of the junction left unmatched. The CDR3 loop reads CASSQDLGDRGRTYGYTF. The CDR3 coding sequence is TGCGCCAGCAGCCAAGATTTGGGGGACAGGGGGCGGACCTATGGCTACACCTTC.

This rearrangement joins TRBV7-2 to TRBJ1-6; the D is unclear. Germline V lookup: CDR1 SGHTA, CDR2 FQGNSA. The CDR3 is made up of 13 amino acids. The V end lost 5 bases, the J end lost 8 bases, and 10 bases lay between the germline ends. The CDR3 DNA sequence: TGTGCCAGCAGCCCGCGACTGGATTCACCCCTCCACTTT. It is translated as CASSPRLDSPLHF.

V is TRBV27 and J is TRBJ1-3, with D possibly being TRBD1 (5 bases). This CDR3 comprises 16 residues. Germline-derived CDR1 and CDR2 are MNHEY and SMNVEV (reference sequence). The V end lost 6 bases, the J end lost 1 base, and 16 bases lay between the germline ends. In nucleotides, the CDR3 is TGTGCCAGCAGGAGCGGGGGGACCGAGTCTGGAAACACCATATATTTT. It yields the protein CASRSGGTESGNTIYF.

This clone occurred once. J is TRBJ2-5 and V is TRBV3-1 (or the pseudogene TRBV3-2); 13 bases fit TRBD2. CDR1 is LGHDT and CDR2 is YNNKEL in the germline V gene (reference sequence). Trimming cost V 5 bases and J 5 bases; bases outside gene matches: 8. The length of the CDR3 is 16 residues. Written as DNA, the CDR3 is TGTGCCAGCAGCACACTAGCGGGAGGGCCATTTGAGACCCAGTACTTC. Its translation is CASSTLAGGPFETQYF.

The chain is built from TRBV7-6 and TRBJ2-6, with 9 bases that match TRBD1. V lost 5 bases and J lost 2; bases outside the gene matches: 4. The V gene's germline CDR1 is SGHVS and CDR2 FNYEAQ. The CDR3 covers 16 residues. This CDR3 reads CASSTGQGAGANVLTF. The CDR3 region has the DNA TGTGCCAGCAGCACGGGACAGGGAGCTGGGGCCAACGTCCTGACTTTC.

The rearrangement links TRBV7-2 to TRBJ2-3, with TRBD1 matching over 9 bases. Trimming took 4 bases from V and 4 from J; bases not matched to a gene: 9. The CDR3 extends over 16 amino acids. Germline values: CDR1 SGHTA, CDR2 FQGNSA. The CDR3 loop is CASSYPGQGRADTQYF. DNA of the CDR3: TGTGCCAGCAGCTACCCGGGACAGGGTAGAGCAGATACGCAGTATTTT.